This T cell receptor beta chain was identified during a study of T cells in Graves' hyperthyroidism and ophthalmopathy. Overall study: Staff took peripheral blood when the initial diagnosis was made, before any treatment began. Study results and caveats: Expanded thyroid clonotypes (above 0.001) were mostly also found in blood.

TCR beta CDR3 regions were amplified from RNA transcripts. In the first-round RT-PCR of the TCR CDR3, the HTBI primer set was used. TCRdb reprocessed the multiplex PCR reads via MiXCR and lists one record per CDR3 protein. The repertoire includes around 800,000 distinct CDR3 sequences, more than 30% of them detected once, and about 8.9% sits in the top ten. As for this clonotype: Its antigen is unidentified.

Among the patients, aged 18 to 65, hyperthyroidism was newly diagnosed and had lasted under 2 months. The germline V gene encodes CDR1 SQVTM and CDR2 ANQGSEA. V was clipped by 8 bases and J by 1 base, with 8 bases between them. CDR3 length equals 11 residues. The source is a man aged 18 to 30 with Graves' hyperthyroidism. The source material was blood. The chain couples TRBV29-1 to TRBJ1-1; maybe TRBD1 (6 bases). CDR3 DNA sequence: TGCAGCTTGGGACAGAACACTGAAGCTTTCTTT. It yields the protein CSLGQNTEAFF.